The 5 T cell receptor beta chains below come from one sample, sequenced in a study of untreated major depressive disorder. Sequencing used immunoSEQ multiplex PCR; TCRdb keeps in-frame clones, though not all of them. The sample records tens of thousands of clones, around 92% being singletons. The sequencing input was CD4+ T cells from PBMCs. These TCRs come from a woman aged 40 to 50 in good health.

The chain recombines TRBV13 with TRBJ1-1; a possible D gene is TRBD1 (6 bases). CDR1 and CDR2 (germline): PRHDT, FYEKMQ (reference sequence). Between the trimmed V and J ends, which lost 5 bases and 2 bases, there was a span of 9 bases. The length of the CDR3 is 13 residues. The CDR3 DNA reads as TGTGCCAGCAGCAGGGGGGTTAACACTGAAGCTTTCTTT. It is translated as CASSRGVNTEAFF.

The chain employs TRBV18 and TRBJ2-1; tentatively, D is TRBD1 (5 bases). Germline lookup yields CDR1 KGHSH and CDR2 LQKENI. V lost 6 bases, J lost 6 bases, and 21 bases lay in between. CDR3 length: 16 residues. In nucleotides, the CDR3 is TGTGCCAGCTCCCCTCAGACAGTTCTAACGGGCAATGAGCAGTTCTTC. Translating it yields CASSPQTVLTGNEQFF.

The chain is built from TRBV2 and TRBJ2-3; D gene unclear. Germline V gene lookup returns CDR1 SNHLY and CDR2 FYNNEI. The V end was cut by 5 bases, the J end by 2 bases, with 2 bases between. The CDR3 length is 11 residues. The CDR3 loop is CASSYTDTQYF. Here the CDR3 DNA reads TGTGCCAGCAGTTACACAGATACGCAGTATTTT.

CDR3 sequence: CASSPGAYEQYF. CDR3 DNA sequence: TGTGCCAGCTCCCCAGGGGCCTACGAGCAGTACTTC. The V and J genes are TRBV18 and TRBJ2-7; perhaps TRBD1 as D (6 bases). There are 12 residues in the CDR3. Trimming left V 6 bases short and J 2 bases short, with 8 bases between. Germline V lookup: CDR1 KGHSH, CDR2 LQKENI.

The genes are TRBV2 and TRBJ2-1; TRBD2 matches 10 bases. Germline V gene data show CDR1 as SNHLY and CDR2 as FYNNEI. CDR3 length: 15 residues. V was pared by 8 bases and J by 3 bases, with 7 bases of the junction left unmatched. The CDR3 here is CASCGRTSGYNEQFF. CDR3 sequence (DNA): TGTGCCAGCTGTGGAAGGACTAGCGGCTACAATGAGCAGTTCTTC.